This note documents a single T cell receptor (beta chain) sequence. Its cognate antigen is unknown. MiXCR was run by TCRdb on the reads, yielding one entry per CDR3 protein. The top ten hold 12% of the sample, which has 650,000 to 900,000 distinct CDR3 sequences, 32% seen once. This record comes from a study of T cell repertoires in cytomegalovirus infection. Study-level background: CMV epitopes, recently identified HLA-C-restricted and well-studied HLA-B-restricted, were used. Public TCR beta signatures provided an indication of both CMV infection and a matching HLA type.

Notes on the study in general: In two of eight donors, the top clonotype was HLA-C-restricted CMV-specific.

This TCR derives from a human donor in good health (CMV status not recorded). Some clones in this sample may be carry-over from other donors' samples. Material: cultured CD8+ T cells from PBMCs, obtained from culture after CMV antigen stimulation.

Written as DNA, the CDR3 is TGTGCCAGCAGCTTAGCGGCGACCGATAACTCCTACGAGCAGTACTTC. Its translation: CASSLAATDNSYEQYF. The chain combines TRBV7-2 with TRBJ2-7; D is undetermined. Trimming took 0 bases from V and 0 from J, leaving 12 bases between them. The CDR3 spans 16 residues. CDR1 is SGHTA, CDR2 FQGNSA, per germline.